The 20 T cell receptor beta chains below come from one sample, sequenced in a study of shared clonotypes between healthy human individuals. The protocol was immunoSEQ multiplex PCR, while the TCRdb copy is restricted to in-frame clones and leaves out a portion. The data show a few hundred thousand clones, with around 97% seen just once and about 0.057% held by the top ten. The sample taken for sequencing was naive CD4+ T cells sorted from blood. Regarding subset: CD45RA+ positively selected. The receptor set was obtained from a young woman in good health.

The chain carries TRBV11-3 and TRBJ2-7; TRBD1 matches at 9 bases. CDR1 is SGHNT and CDR2 is YENEEA in the germline V gene. This CDR3 has 15 residues. The ends lost 5 bases at V and 6 bases at J; junction bases unmatched: 11. The CDR3 DNA reads TGTGCCAGCAGCCCCAGACAGGGGGATTATGCCGAGCAGTACTTC. It is translated as CASSPRQGDYAEQYF.

This rearrangement joins TRBV7-7 to TRBJ2-2; TRBD1 might be the D (6 bases). Germline V gives CDR1 SSHAT, CDR2 FNYEAQ (reference sequence). CDR3 length: 15 amino acids. Deletions cut 1 base from V and 0 bases from J, with 6 bases between. The CDR3 DNA is TGTGCCAGCAGCTTAGGGACAGCGAACACCGGGGAGCTGTTTTTT. This translates into CASSLGTANTGELFF.

The rearrangement uses TRBV2 and TRBJ2-3, with D perhaps TRBD2 (5 bases). Looked up from germline, CDR1 is SNHLY and CDR2 is FYNNEI. The CDR3 totals 14 residues. The V end lost 8 bases, the J end lost 4 bases, and 16 bases lay between the germline ends. The CDR3 here is CASSEMGAADTQYF. For the CDR3, the DNA is TGTGCCAGCTCCGAGATGGGAGCGGCAGATACGCAGTATTTT.

The gene calls are TRBV4-1 and TRBJ2-1; D is undetermined. Germline V gene sequence: CDR1 MGHRA, CDR2 YSYEKL. V was clipped by 2 bases and J by 5 bases, with 7 bases between them. This CDR3 has 13 amino acids. The CDR3 loop is CASSQTTHNEQFF. The CDR3 DNA follows: TGCGCCAGCAGCCAAACGACGCACAATGAGCAGTTCTTC.

The chain joins TRBV6-4 to TRBJ2-6; D gene uncertain. This CDR3 spans 15 amino acids. The germline CDR1 and CDR2 sequences are MRHNA and SNTAGT. Trimming stripped 5 bases from V and 0 bases from J, with 8 bases between. The CDR3 DNA is TGTGCCAGCAGTAAAGGTCACTCTGGGGCCAACGTCCTGACTTTC. Translating it yields CASSKGHSGANVLTF.

This chain uses TRBV10-3 with TRBJ2-5, with 8 nucleotides matching TRBD1. Trimming removed 3 bases from V and 4 bases from J; junction bases left unmatched: 7. Germline V gives CDR1 ENHRY, CDR2 SYGVKD. The CDR3 has 15 amino acids. The CDR3 nucleotides read TGTGCCATCAGTGACCTACAAGGACAGGGAGAGACCCAGTACTTC. Its translation: CAISDLQGQGETQYF.

This rearrangement joins TRBV5-1 to TRBJ2-3; 7 nucleotides line up with TRBD2. V lost 1 base, J lost 0 bases, and 2 bases stayed unmatched. The CDR3 is 15 amino acids. Looked up from germline, CDR1 is SGHRS and CDR2 is YFSETQ. The CDR3: CASSLLRESTDTQYF. In DNA form, the CDR3 reads TGCGCCAGCAGCTTGTTGCGGGAGAGCACAGATACGCAGTATTTT.

A word on this clone: The junction departs from the called germline gene at one end, perhaps through a read error. V and J are TRBV6-1 and TRBJ1-2; perhaps TRBD1 as D (6 bases). The CDR3 totals 14 residues. Germline-derived CDR1 and CDR2 are MNHNS and SASEGT. The CDR3 DNA reads TGTGTCAGCAGTCCCAGTGGGGGCAACTATGGCTACACCTTC. This codes for CVSSPSGGNYGYTF.

The rearrangement uses TRBV28 and TRBJ2-5, with TRBD2 identical over 10 bases. The J call may be mistaken, given a closer DNA end match to TRBJ2-7. CDR3 length equals 16 residues. CDR1 is MDHEN, CDR2 SYDVKM, per germline. CDR3 amino acids: CASRPSGLALSHEQYF. As DNA, the CDR3 is TGTGCCAGCAGACCCTCGGGACTAGCGCTGTCCCACGAGCAGTACTTC.

The V gene is TRBV11-2, the J gene TRBJ2-1; TRBD1 aligns across 7 bases. The CDR3 is made up of 14 amino acids. Germline V gene data show CDR1 as SGHAT and CDR2 as FQNNGV. The junction had 6 bases not matched to a gene; V was cut back by 4 bases and J by 6 bases. CDR3: CASSYPTGSNEQFF. The CDR3 coding sequence is TGTGCCAGCAGCTACCCGACAGGGAGCAATGAGCAGTTCTTC.

J is TRBJ2-7 and V is TRBV7-2; 10 nucleotides line up with TRBD2. V was pared by 1 base and J by 4 bases, with 4 bases of the junction left unmatched. Germline CDR1 is SGHTA and CDR2 is FQGNSA. The CDR3 has 15 amino acids. CDR3 in DNA: TGTGCCAGCAGCTTAGGAGCGGGAGGGCGGTACGAGCAGTACTTC. The encoded protein is CASSLGAGGRYEQYF.

V usage is TRBV6-1 and J usage is TRBJ1-1; D is uncertain. Germline CDR1 and CDR2: MNHNS and SASEGT. The V end lost 2 bases, the J end lost 3 bases, and 7 bases lay between the germline ends. The CDR3 is 13 residues long. CDR3 amino acids: CASSELEYTEAFF. For the CDR3, the DNA is TGTGCCAGCAGTGAATTAGAGTACACTGAAGCTTTCTTT.

V and J are TRBV19 and TRBJ2-7, with D perhaps matching TRBD1 or TRBD2 (6 bases each). Per germline, CDR1 LNHDA and CDR2 SQIVND (reference sequence). V was shortened by 5 bases and J by 5 bases, with 13 bases between the two germline ends. The CDR3 is made up of 13 amino acids. The CDR3 loop is CASSPAGEDEQYF. CDR3 coding DNA: TGTGCCAGTAGTCCAGCAGGGGAGGACGAGCAGTACTTC.

V and J are TRBV10-3 and TRBJ2-7, with D possibly TRBD2 on 5 matching bases. Germline CDR1 and CDR2: ENHRY and SYGVKD. The CDR3 has 13 residues. The germline V and J ends were trimmed by 4 bases and 0 bases, with 7 bases remaining between them. The CDR3 nucleotides are TGTGCCATCAGTGCGGGATACTCCTACGAGCAGTACTTC. Its translation: CAISAGYSYEQYF.

The chain uses TRBV11-1 and TRBJ2-5; D not resolved. CDR3 length: 15 residues. V was pared by 2 bases and J by 2 bases, with 12 bases between. Germline assignment: CDR1 SGHAT and CDR2 FQDESV (reference sequence). CDR3: CASSLSVGQQETQYF. CDR3 coding DNA: TGTGCCAGCAGCTTAAGCGTCGGTCAACAAGAGACCCAGTACTTC. Full variable domain (rest looked up from reference TRBV11-1 and TRBJ2-5): EAEVAQSPRYKITEKSQAVAFWCDPISGHATLYWYRQILGQGPELLVQFQDESVVDDSQLPKDRFSAERLKGVDSTLKIQPAELGDSAMYLCASSLSVGQQETQYFGPGTRLLVL.

The rearrangement links TRBV6-5 to TRBJ2-7; 8 positions match TRBD1. Germline CDR1 and CDR2: MNHEY and SVGAGI. The CDR3 spans 14 residues. V lost 5 bases and J lost 2; bases outside the gene matches: 5. The CDR3 region has the DNA TGTGCCAGCAGTCGGACAGGGTCCACCTACGAGCAGTACTTC. Protein sequence: CASSRTGSTYEQYF.

The CDR3 bases are TGTGCCAGCAGCGCCGGACAGGTGAACACTGAAGCTTTCTTT. It specifies CASSAGQVNTEAFF. The rearrangement links TRBV6-6 to TRBJ1-1; 7 bases are shared with TRBD1. Trimming cost V 6 bases and J 0 bases; bases outside gene matches: 4. This CDR3 is built from 14 residues. Germline V gene lookup returns CDR1 MNHNY and CDR2 SVGAGI (reference sequence).

This chain connects TRBV5-1 to TRBJ1-1; 9 nucleotides agree with TRBD1. V trimming: 4 bases; J trimming: 5 bases; junction bases outside the gene matches: 6. Per the germline V gene, CDR1 is SGHRS and CDR2 is YFSETQ. CDR3 length equals 14 residues. The CDR3 DNA follows: TGCGCCAGCAGCGGGGGACAGGGCTGGACTGAAGCTTTCTTT. Translating it yields CASSGGQGWTEAFF.

This rearrangement joins TRBV27 to TRBJ2-2; D is tentatively TRBD1 or TRBD2 (5 bases each). The CDR3 runs to 20 residues. Per the germline V gene, CDR1 is MNHEY and CDR2 is SMNVEV (reference sequence). Trimming left V 7 bases short and J 4 bases short, with 31 bases between. The CDR3 loop is CASIPRSRDRAGSVTGELFF. The CDR3 coding sequence is TGTGCCAGCATCCCCCGCTCCCGGGATCGCGCAGGGAGCGTCACCGGGGAGCTGTTTTTT.

With respect to this clone: Other DNA sequences within the sample encode an identical CDR3. The gene calls are TRBV28 and TRBJ2-3; D gene ambiguous. The CDR3 has 11 amino acids. Germline V CDR1 and CDR2: MDHEN, SYDVKM. Between the trimmed V and J ends, which lost 2 bases and 3 bases, there was a span of 0 bases. The CDR3 DNA sequence: TGTGCCAGCAGTTTAACAGATACGCAGTATTTT. It translates to CASSLTDTQYF.